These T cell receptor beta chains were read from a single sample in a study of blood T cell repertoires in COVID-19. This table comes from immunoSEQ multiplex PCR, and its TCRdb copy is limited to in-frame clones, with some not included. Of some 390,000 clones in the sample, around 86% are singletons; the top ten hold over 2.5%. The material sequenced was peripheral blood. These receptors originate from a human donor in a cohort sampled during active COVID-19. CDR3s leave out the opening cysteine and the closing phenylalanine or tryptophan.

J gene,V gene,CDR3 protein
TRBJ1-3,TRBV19,ASGQGTSGNTIY
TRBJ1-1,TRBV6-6,ASSPPPRGANTEAF
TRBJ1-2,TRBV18,ASSPDPLRTGRNYGYT
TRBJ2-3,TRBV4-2,ASSQDLADTQY
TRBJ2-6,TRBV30,AWSRHRGLLRANVLT
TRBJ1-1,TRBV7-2,ASSLAAGGNTEAF
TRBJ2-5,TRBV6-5,ASSRGQGGETQY
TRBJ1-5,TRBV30,AWNGGIGQPQH
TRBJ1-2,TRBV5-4,ASSGDTVNYGYT
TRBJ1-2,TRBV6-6,ASSFDRAYGYT
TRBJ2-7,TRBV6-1,ASSPGDEQY
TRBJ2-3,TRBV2,ASSAAGGILGDTQY
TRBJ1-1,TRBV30,ACQGAGDTEAF
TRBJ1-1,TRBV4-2,ASSQLWEVGEAF
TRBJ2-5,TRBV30,AWRLAGETQY
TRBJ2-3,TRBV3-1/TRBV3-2,ASSQLGTDTQY
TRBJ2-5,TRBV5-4,ASSSTGTQETQY
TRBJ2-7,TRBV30,AWSWGPDEQY
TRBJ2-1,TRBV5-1,ASSLIGLAGPPNEQF
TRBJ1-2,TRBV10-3,AISRTGGNYGYT
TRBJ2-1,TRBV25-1,ASSELATDSYNEQF
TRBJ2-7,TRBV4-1,ASSQVTSGGPTSYEQY
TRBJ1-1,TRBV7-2,ASIPDRENTEAF
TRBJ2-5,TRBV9,ASSVSGGAGETQY
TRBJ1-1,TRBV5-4,ASSLAGRENTEAF
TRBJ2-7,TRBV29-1,SVEGLAGSSYEQY
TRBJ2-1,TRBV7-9,ASSLRSSGTHNEQF
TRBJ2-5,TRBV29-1,SVVQGGETQY
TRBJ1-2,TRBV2,ASRAGTSAGYGYT
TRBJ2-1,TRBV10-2,ASKGLAGGMGEQF
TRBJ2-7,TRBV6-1,ASSEQGVPGAYEQY
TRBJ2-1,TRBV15,ATNTGAPYNEQF
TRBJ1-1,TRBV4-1,ASRTRAATPEAF
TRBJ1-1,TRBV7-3,ASSLGQGVNTEAF
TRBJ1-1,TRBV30,AWKALWQGAILNTEAF
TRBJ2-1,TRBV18,ASSPLFPGRDSYNEQF
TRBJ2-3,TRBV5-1,ASRATDPHTDTQY
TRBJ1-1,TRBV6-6,ASSQDTSTEAF
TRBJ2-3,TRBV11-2,ASSLGSWDREDTDTQY
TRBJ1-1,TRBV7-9,ASRTGQQPNTEAF
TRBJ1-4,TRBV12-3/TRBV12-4,ASSLSVNEKLF
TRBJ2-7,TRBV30,AWSEQGINSYEQY
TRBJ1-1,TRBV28,ASSLMAGLNTEAF
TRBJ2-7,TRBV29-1,SVEGFRGEQY
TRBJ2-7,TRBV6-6,ASSLTFPGQGRQYEQY
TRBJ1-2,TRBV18,ASSQDSNYGYT
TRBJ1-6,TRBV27,ASSLSKPWYPGSPLH
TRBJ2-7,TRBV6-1,ASSVAGAPYEQY
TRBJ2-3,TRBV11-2,ASSLEASGRLWSGDTQY
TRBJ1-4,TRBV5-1,ASSDGRTGGITNEKLF